These 3 T cell receptor beta chains share one sample of origin, sequenced in a study of shared clonotypes between healthy human individuals. The data were produced by immunoSEQ multiplex PCR, yet TCRdb's version contains in-frame clones alone and is incomplete. The data contain approximately 2,200,000 clones, under 95% of them singletons. Terminally differentiated effector memory CD45RA+ cells were excluded from the naive CD8 cells, which were CD45RO-negative and positively selected for CCR7. Sequences were obtained from naive CD8+ T cells from PBMCs. All receptors come from a man aged 18 to 30 in good health. Some clones in this sample may be carry-over from other donors' samples.

CDR3 sequence reads: CAISESRGWGEQYF. CDR3 bases: TGTGCCATCAGTGAGTCGCGGGGCTGGGGCGAGCAGTACTTC. V gene TRBV10-3 combines with J gene TRBJ2-7; D possibly corresponds to TRBD2 (6 bases). In germline, CDR1 is ENHRY, CDR2 SYGVKD. CDR3 length: 14 amino acids. V lost 0 bases and J lost 6, with 12 bases in between.

This rearrangement joins TRBV7-9 to TRBJ1-1; D not resolved. The germline V and J ends were trimmed by 5 bases and 5 bases, with 15 bases remaining between them. CDR1 and CDR2 from the germline V gene are SEHNR and FQNEAQ (reference sequence). The CDR3 contains 14 residues. The CDR3 DNA sequence: TGTGCCAGCAGCCCCCCAGAAGTCCGGACTGAAGCTTTCTTT. It specifies CASSPPEVRTEAFF.

V is TRBV30 and J is TRBJ1-2, with TRBD1 matching over 7 bases. CDR1 is GTSNPN and CDR2 is SVGIG in the germline V gene (reference sequence). The CDR3 extends over 12 amino acids. The CDR3 region is CSVIEGAIGYTF. DNA of the CDR3: TGTTCGGTTATTGAGGGGGCTATTGGCTACACCTTC.